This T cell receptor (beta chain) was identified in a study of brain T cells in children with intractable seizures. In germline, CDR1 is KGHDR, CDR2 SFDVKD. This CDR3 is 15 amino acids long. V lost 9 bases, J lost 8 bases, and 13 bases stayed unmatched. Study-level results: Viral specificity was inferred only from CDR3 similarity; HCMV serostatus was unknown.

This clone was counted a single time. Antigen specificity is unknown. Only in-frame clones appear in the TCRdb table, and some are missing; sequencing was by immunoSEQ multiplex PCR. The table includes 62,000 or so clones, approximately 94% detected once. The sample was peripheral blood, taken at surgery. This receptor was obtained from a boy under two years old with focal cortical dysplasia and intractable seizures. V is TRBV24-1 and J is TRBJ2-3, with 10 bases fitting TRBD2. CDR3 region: CATRGPAGGPGTQYF. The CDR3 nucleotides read TGTGCCACCCGAGGCCCAGCGGGAGGGCCAGGTACGCAGTATTTT.